This TCR beta chain was sequenced during a study of cytomegalovirus exposure and HLA in healthy donors. Libraries were prepared by immunoSEQ multiplex PCR; TCRdb keeps only in-frame clonotypes and omits some of them. The sample lists 60,000 to 65,000 clones, roughly 96% occurring once. Remarks on this clone: Its antigen is not known.

Regarding the study as a whole: Reportedly, diagnosis of cytomegalovirus status by the classifier showed high specificity and sensitivity.

The CDR3 extends over 14 amino acids. CDR1 is LNHNV and CDR2 is YYDKDF in the germline V gene (reference sequence). Trimming shortened V by 1 base and J by 7 bases, and 14 bases separated the two germline ends. This chain links TRBV15 with TRBJ2-7; possibly TRBD1 for D (6 bases). This TCR came from a young woman in good health and CMV-seropositive. Sequencing was performed on PBMCs. CDR3 amino acids: CATSRVPGALEQYF. CDR3 coding DNA: TGTGCCACCAGCAGAGTCCCAGGGGCTCTGGAGCAGTACTTC. Looking up the rest from reference TRBV15 and TRBJ2-7 gives the full variable domain: DAMVIQNPRYQVTQFGKPVTLSCSQTLNHNVMYWYQQKSSQAPKLLFHYYDKDFNNEADTPDNFQSRRPNTSFCFLDIRSPGLGDTAMYLCATSRVPGALEQYFGPGTRLTVT.